This T cell receptor beta chain emerged from a study of T cells in Graves' hyperthyroidism and ophthalmopathy. With 4 bases removed from V and 4 bases from J, the gap between germline ends came to 13 bases. This CDR3 spans 14 amino acids. TCR beta CDR3 regions were amplified from RNA. The HTBI primer set served for first-round RT-PCR of the TCR CDR3. TCRdb re-analysed the multiplex PCR reads in MiXCR, keeping a single row per CDR3 protein. The sample consists of 550,000 to 850,000 distinct CDR3 sequences, roughly 20% of them appearing once. This clonotype was seen repeatedly, ten times or more. Input material: blood. The genes are TRBV12-3 or TRBV12-4 and TRBJ2-5; D assignment may be TRBD1 or TRBD2 (5 bases each). The sequence came from a woman between 50 and 59 years old with Graves' hyperthyroidism that later progressed to Graves' ophthalmopathy. Here the CDR3 reads CASSSLGTGETQYF. Here the CDR3 DNA reads TGTGCCAGCAGTTCCCTCGGGACCGGAGAGACCCAGTACTTC.